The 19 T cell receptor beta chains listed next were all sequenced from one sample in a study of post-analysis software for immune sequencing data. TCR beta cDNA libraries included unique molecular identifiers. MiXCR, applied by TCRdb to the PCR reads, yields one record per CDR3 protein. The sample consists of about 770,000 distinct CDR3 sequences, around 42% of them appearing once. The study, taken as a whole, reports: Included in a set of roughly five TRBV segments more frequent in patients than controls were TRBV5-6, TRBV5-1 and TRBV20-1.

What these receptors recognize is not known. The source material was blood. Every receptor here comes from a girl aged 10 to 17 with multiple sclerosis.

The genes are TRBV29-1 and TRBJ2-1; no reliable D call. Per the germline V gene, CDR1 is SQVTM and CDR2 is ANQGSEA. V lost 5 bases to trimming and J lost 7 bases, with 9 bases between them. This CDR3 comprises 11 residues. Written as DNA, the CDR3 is TGCAGCGTTAGAGACAAGAATGAGCAGTTCTTC. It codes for CSVRDKNEQFF.

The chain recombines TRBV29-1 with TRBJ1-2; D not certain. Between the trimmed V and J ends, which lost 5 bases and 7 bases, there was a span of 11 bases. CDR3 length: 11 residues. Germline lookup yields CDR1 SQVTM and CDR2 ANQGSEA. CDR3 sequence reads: CSVQPATGYTF. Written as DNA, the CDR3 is TGCAGCGTTCAACCAGCGACTGGCTACACCTTC.

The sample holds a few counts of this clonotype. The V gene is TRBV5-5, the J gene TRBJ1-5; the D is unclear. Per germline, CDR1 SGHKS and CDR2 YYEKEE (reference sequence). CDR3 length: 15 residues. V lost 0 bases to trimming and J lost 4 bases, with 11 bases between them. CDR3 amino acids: CASSLVAGENQPQHF. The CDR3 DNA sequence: TGTGCCAGCAGCTTGGTGGCAGGCGAAAATCAGCCCCAGCATTTT.

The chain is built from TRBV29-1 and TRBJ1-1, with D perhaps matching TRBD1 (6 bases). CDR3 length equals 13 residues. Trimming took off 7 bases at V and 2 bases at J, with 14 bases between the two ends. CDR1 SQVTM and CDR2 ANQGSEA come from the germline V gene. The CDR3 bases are TGCAGCGCTCTAGGGACAACCAACACTGAAGCTTTCTTT. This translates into CSALGTTNTEAFF.

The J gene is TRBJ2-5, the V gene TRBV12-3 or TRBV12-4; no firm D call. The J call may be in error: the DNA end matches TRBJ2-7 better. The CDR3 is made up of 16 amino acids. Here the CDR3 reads CASSSPPLSGPYEQYF. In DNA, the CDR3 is TGTGCCAGCAGTTCTCCCCCCCTCTCGGGCCCCTACGAGCAGTACTTC.

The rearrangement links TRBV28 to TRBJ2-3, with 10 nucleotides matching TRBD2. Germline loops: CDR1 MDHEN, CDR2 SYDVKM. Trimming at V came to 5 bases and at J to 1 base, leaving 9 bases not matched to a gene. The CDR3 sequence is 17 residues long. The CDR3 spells CASSLTSGKAGTDTQYF. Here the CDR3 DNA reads TGTGCCAGCAGTCTCACTAGCGGGAAGGCGGGCACAGATACGCAGTATTTT.

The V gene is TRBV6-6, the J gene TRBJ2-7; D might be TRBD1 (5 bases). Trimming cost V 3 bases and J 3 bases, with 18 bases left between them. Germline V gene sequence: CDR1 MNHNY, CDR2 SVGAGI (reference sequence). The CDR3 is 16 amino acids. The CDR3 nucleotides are TGTGCCAGCAGTTATGAATCAGGGCCTACGCTCTACGAGCAGTACTTC. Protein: CASSYESGPTLYEQYF.

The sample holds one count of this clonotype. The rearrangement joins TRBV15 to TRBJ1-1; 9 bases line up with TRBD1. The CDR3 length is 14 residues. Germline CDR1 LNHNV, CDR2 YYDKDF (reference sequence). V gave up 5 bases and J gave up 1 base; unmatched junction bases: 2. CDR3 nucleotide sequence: TGTGCCACCAGCCCGGGACAGGGGAACACTGAAGCTTTCTTT. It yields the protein CATSPGQGNTEAFF.

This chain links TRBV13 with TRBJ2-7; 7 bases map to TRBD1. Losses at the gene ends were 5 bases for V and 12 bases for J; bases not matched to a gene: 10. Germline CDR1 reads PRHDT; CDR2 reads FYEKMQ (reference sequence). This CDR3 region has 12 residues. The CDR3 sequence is CASSPGTAPLYF. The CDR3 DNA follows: TGTGCCAGCAGCCCAGGGACAGCGCCTCTGTACTTC.

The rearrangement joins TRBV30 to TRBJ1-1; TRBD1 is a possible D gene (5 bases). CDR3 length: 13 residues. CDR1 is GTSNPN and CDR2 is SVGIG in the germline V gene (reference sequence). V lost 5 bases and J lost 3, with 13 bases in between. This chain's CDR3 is CAWGRGGDTEAFF. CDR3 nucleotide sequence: TGTGCCTGGGGGCGGGGGGGTGACACTGAAGCTTTCTTT.

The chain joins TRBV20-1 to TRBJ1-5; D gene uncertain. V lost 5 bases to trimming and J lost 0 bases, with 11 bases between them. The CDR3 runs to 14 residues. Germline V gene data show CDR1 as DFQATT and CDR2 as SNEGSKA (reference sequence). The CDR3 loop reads CSARRVNSNQPQHF. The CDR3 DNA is TGCAGTGCTCGACGGGTTAATAGCAATCAGCCCCAGCATTTT.

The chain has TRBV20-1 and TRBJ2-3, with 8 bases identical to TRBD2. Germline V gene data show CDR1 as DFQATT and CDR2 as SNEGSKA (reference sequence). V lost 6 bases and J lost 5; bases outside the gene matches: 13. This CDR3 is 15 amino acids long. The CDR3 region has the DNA TGCAGTGCCCTCGTTCTAACGGGAGGGGGAGATACGCAGTATTTT. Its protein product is CSALVLTGGGDTQYF.

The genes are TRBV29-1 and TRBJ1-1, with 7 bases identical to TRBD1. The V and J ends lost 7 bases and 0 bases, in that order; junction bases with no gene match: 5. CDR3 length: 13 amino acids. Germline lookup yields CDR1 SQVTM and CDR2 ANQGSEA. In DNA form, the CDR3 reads TGCAGCGCCGGGACAGACATGAACACTGAAGCTTTCTTT. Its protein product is CSAGTDMNTEAFF.

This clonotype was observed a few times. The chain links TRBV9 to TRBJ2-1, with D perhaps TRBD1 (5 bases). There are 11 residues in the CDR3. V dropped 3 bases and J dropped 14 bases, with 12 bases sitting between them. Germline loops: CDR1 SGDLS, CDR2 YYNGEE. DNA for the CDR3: TGTGCCAGCAGCGAGGTCAGGGATGAGTTCTTC. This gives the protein CASSEVRDEFF.

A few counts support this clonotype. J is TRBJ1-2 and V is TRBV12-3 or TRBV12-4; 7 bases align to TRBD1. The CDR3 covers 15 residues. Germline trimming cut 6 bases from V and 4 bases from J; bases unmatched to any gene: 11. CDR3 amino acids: CASRGDSGSVYGYTF. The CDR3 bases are TGTGCCAGCAGGGGGGACAGCGGCTCGGTCTATGGCTACACCTTC.

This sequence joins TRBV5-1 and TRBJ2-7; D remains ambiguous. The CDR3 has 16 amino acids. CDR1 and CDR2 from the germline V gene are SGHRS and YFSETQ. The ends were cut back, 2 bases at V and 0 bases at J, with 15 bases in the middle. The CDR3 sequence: CASSFLSGLDSYEQYF. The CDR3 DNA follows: TGCGCCAGCAGCTTTCTTTCTGGTCTAGACTCCTACGAGCAGTACTTC.

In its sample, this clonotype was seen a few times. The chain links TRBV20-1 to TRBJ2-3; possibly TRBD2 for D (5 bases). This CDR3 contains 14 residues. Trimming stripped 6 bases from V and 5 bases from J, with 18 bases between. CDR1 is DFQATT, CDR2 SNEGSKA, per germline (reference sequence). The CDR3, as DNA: TGCAGTGCCACCTCCGGAGCCGCGGGAGATACGCAGTATTTT. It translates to CSATSGAAGDTQYF.

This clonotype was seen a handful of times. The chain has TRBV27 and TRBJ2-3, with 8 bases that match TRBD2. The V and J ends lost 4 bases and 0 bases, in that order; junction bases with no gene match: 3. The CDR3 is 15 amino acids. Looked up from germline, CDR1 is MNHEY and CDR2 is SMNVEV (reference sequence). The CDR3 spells CASSSSSGSTDTQYF. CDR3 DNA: TGTGCCAGCAGTTCGTCTAGCGGGAGCACAGATACGCAGTATTTT.

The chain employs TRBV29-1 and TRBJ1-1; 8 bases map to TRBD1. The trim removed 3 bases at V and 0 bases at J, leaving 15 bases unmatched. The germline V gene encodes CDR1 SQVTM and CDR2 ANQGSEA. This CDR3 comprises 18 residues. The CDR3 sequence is CSVEKGAHRGEMNTEAFF. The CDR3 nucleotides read TGCAGCGTTGAGAAAGGGGCTCACAGGGGGGAAATGAACACTGAAGCTTTCTTT.